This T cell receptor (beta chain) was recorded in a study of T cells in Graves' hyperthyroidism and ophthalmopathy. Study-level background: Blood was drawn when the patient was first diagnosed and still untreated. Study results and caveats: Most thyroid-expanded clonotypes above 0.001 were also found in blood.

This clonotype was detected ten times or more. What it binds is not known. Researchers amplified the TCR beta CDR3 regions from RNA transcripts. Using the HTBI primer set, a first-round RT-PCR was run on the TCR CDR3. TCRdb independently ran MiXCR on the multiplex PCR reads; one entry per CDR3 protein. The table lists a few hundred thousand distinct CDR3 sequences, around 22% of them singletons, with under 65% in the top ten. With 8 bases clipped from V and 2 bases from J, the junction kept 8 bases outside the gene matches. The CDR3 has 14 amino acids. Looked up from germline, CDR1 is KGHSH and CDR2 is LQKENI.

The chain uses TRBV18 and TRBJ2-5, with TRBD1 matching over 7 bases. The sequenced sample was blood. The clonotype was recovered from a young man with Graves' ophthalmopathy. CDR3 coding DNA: TGTGCCAGCAAGACAGGGAATCGGCAAGAGACCCAGTACTTC. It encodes CASKTGNRQETQYF.